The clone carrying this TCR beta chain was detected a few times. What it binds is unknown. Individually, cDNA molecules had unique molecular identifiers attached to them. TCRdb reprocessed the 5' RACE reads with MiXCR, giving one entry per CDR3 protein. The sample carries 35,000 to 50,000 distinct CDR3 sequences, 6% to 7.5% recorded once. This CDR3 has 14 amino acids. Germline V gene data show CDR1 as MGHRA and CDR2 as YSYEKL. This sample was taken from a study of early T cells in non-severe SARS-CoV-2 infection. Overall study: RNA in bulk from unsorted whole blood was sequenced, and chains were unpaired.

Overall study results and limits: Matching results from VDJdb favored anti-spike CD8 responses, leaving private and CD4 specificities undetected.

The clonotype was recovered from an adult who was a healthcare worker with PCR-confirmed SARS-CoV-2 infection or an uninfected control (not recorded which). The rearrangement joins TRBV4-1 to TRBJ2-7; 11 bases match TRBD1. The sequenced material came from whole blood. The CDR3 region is CISSQDRGQNEQYF. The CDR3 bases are TGCATCAGCAGCCAGGACAGGGGGCAGAACGAGCAGTACTTC.